The T cell receptor (beta chain) under discussion was sequenced for a study of blood T cells in healthy people across ages. With 5 bases clipped from V and 6 bases from J, the junction kept 6 bases outside the gene matches. Germline V gene lookup returns CDR1 SGHTA and CDR2 FQGNSA. The CDR3 loop spans 13 amino acids. A sample-barcoded 5' primer and a J-beta primer mix were used in a second PCR of roughly 7 to 11 cycles. TCRdb passed the 5' RACE reads through MiXCR, listing each CDR3 protein once. The top ten clones hold less than 20% of a sample with 800,000 or so distinct CDR3 sequences, around 50% of them seen once.

The source of this sequence is an older man in good health. The chain has TRBV7-2 and TRBJ2-7, with 8 bases lining up with TRBD2. The sample was blood. The DNA of the CDR3 is TGTGCCAGCAGCCCTAGCGGGCAATGCGAGCAGTACTTC. It yields the protein CASSPSGQCEQYF.